This TCR beta chain was captured in a study of T cell repertoires in cytomegalovirus infection. Study in general: HLA-B-restricted CMV epitopes that are well studied were used alongside recently identified HLA-C-restricted ones. Matching HLA type, along with CMV infection, was indicated by public TCR beta signatures.

The germline V gene encodes CDR1 SGHTA and CDR2 FQGNSA. The V end lost 5 bases, the J end lost 7 bases, and 21 bases lay between the germline ends. The length of the CDR3 is 16 residues. Of note for this clonotype: The antigen is unknown.

TCRdb re-called the reads with MiXCR, one entry per CDR3 protein. The sample carries hundreds of thousands of distinct CDR3 sequences, roughly a third recorded once. This sample comprised cultured PBMCs, obtained from culture after CMV antigen stimulation. The TCR sequence derives from a human donor in good health (CMV status not recorded). Some clones in this sample may be carry-over from other donors' samples. The chain couples TRBV7-2 to TRBJ2-1; D is possibly TRBD2 (6 bases). The CDR3 DNA reads TGTGCCAGCAGCCTAGTCGGGGGAAGGGTCCTAAATGAGCAGTTCTTC. Translated: CASSLVGGRVLNEQFF.